This TCR beta chain was retrieved from a study of blood T cell repertoires in COVID-19 (dated by TCRdb to about 2020). Broadly, across the study: Collaborator samples came from the United States, Italy and Spain and covered acute and convalescent phases of COVID-19. The material from the prospective study consisted of cDNA or gDNA derived from T cells, B-cell-depleted T cells, or PBMCs. Subjects who had been exposed to COVID-19, were actively infected with it, or had recovered from it provided the deeply sampled blood TCRbeta repertoires that made up the dataset. A freely available public database, intended as a resource for researchers studying the immune response to SARS-CoV-2, is where the repertoires were released. The samples were drawn from the first 160 participants of the ongoing ImmuneRACE study and from over 950 subjects provided by 6 global collaborators. Nearly every sample came with metadata listing a de-identified subject ID, COVID-19 status, age in years and sex. Where available, HLA class I and class II types were obtained from metadata supplied by the sample provider rather than from assay-based typing. Broad study findings and their caveats: How much clinical and demographic metadata was included differed by source and by participant, and the metadata was provided uncurated.

TCRbeta CDR3 regions were amplified from genomic DNA using the immunoSEQ Assay, a bias-controlled multiplex PCR. The authors' pipeline ran thus. Nucleated cell counts per sample were estimated from amplification of reference gene primers within the assay. To quantify the absolute abundance of each unique TCRbeta CDR3 rearrangement, sequence reads were collapsed and filtered. For each sample, productive Simpson clonality was calculated as the square root of Simpson's diversity index across productive rearrangements. TCRdb obtained this table from immuneACCESS and retained in-frame rearrangements with V and J assigned. These tables miss some clones; where compared with another copy, unresolved V genes account for less than half of the shortfall, and the remainder is unexplained. The V and J calls and clone size come from that table; D and trimming were worked out from the DNA. In this sample the table shows about 120,000 clones, around four fifths of which occur a single time. The biggest ten clones account for just under 7.5% of the sample.

The collaborating institutions used their own protocols to collect whole blood in K2EDTA tubes. Collaborator samples were shipped for TCRbeta analysis as frozen whole blood, isolated PBMCs, or DNA extracted from either sample type. Reading the germline V gene gives CDR1 MNHEY and CDR2 SVGEGT. Including the terminal cysteine and phenylalanine, the CDR3 comprises 15 residues. Solely the CDR3 DNA is kept, with 45 bases framed from the first base. Deletion took 5 bases off V and 10 bases off J, with a span of 21 bases between the germline ends. Concerning this clone: Its target antigen remains unknown. No base-level quality is on record; no much larger clone is a single base apart.

The sample consisted of peripheral blood. Recombination joined TRBV6-2 or TRBV6-3 with TRBJ2-1; TRBD2 is a possible D gene, resting on 7 matching bases. This clonotype was sampled from a man between 65 and 85 years old with active or convalescent COVID-19. The CDR3 region: CASSNHLSGGGEQFF. Here is the DNA: TGTGCCAGCAGTAACCATTTGTCGGGCGGGGGCGAGCAGTTCTTC.